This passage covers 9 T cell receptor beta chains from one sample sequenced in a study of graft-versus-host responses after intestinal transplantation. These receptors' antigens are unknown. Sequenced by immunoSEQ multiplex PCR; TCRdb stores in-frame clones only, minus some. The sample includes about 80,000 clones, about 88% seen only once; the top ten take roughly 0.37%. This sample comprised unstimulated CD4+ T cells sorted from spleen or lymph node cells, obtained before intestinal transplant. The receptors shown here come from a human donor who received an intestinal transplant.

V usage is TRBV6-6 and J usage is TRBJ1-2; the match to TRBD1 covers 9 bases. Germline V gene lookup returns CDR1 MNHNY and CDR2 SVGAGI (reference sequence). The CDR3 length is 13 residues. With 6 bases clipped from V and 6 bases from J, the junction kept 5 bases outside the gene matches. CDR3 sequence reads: CASSLRDRDGYTF. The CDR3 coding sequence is TGTGCCAGCAGCCTCCGGGACAGGGATGGCTACACCTTC.

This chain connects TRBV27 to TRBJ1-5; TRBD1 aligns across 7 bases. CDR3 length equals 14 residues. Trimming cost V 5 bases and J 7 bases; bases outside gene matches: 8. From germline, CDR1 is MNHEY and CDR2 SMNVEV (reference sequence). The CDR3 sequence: CASSEGARGQPQHF. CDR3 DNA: TGTGCCAGCAGTGAGGGGGCTAGGGGCCAGCCCCAGCATTTT.

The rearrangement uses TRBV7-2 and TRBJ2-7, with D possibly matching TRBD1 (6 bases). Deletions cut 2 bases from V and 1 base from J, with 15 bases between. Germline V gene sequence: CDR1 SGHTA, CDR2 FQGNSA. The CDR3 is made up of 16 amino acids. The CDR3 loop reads CASSLSAQRGSYEQYF. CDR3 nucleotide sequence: TGTGCCAGCAGCTTATCCGCCCAGAGGGGGTCCTACGAGCAGTACTTC.

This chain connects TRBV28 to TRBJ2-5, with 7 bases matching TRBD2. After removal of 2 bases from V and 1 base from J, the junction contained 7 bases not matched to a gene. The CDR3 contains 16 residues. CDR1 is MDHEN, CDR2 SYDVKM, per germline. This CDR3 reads CASSLRKGRAQETQYF. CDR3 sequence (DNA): TGTGCCAGCAGTTTACGCAAGGGGAGGGCCCAAGAGACCCAGTACTTC.

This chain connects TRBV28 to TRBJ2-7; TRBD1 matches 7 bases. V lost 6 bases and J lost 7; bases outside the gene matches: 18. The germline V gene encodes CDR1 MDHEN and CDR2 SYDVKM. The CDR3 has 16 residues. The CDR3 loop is CASRNLGTERGEEQYF. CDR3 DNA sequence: TGTGCCAGCAGAAATCTGGGGACAGAGAGGGGAGAGGAGCAGTACTTC.

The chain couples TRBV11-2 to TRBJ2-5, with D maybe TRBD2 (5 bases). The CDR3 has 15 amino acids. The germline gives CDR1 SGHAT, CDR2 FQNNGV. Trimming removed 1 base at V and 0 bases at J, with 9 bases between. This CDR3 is CASSLAGIDQETQYF. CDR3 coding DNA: TGTGCCAGCAGCTTAGCCGGGATCGACCAAGAGACCCAGTACTTC.

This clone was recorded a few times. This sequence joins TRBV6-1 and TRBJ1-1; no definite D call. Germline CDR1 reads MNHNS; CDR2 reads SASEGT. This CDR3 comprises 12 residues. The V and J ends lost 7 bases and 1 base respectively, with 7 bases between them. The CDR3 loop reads CASIARNTEAFF. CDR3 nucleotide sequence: TGTGCCAGCATCGCCAGGAACACTGAAGCTTTCTTT.

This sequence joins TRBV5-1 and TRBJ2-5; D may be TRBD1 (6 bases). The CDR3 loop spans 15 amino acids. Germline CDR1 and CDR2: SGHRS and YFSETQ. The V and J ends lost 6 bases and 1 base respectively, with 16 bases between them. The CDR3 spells CASTNRVEPQETQYF. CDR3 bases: TGCGCCAGCACCAACAGGGTGGAGCCCCAAGAGACCCAGTACTTC.

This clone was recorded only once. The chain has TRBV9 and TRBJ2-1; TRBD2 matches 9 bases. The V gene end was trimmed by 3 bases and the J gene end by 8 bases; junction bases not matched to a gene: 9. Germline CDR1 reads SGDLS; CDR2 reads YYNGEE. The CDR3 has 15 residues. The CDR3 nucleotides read TGTGCCAGCAGCGCCCATAGCGGGAGTTCTTATGAGCAGTTCTTC. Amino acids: CASSAHSGSSYEQFF.